This T cell receptor beta chain was sequenced during a study of Graves' ophthalmopathy and Graves' hyperthyroidism. About the research overall: Samples of peripheral blood were obtained at initial diagnosis, prior to treatment of any kind.

CDR1 and CDR2 from the germline V gene are SGDLS and YYNGEE. This CDR3 spans 15 amino acids. V shed 2 bases and J shed 1 base, with 12 bases lying between them. Amplifying from RNA transcripts, the study obtained TCR beta CDR3 regions. First-round RT-PCR used HTBI primers; second-round multiplex PCR followed. One entry per CDR3 protein, called by TCRdb with MiXCR from the multiplex PCR reads. The repertoire holds about 740,000 distinct CDR3 sequences, 40% seen once, with about 40% in the top ten. A duration under 3 months, NOSPECS ≥4, CAS ≥3 and moderate-to-severe activity characterized the donors with ophthalmopathy.

The sequence was collected from an adult man with Graves' ophthalmopathy. The sequencing sample was made of peripheral blood. The chain employs TRBV9 and TRBJ1-1; D uncertain. This chain's CDR3 is CASSVESGSNTEAFF. The CDR3, as DNA: TGTGCCAGCAGCGTTGAAAGTGGGTCGAACACTGAAGCTTTCTTT.